This T cell receptor beta chain came from a study of blood T cell repertoires in COVID-19. Across the whole study: Acute and convalescent COVID-19 samples came from the United States, Italy and Spain. T cells, B-cell-depleted T cells, or PBMCs provided the cDNA or gDNA that served as material.

As originally analysed: Reference gene primer amplification in the assay estimated nucleated cell counts. Clones were sequenced by immunoSEQ multiplex PCR, and TCRdb holds only the in-frame ones, with some missing. The V and J calls and clone size come from that table; D and trimming were worked out from the DNA. The table lists over 200,000 clones, around 90% of them singletons, with under 1.5% in the top ten. CDR3 length: 14 amino acids. From germline, CDR1 is SGHRS and CDR2 YFSETQ. V lost 2 bases to trimming and J lost 5 bases, with 13 bases between them. The sequencing input was peripheral blood. This sequence joins TRBV5-1 and TRBJ2-5; TRBD2 is a possible D gene (6 bases). The receptor was isolated from a man younger than 40 with acute or convalescent COVID-19. The CDR3 loop is CASSFGGGDETQYF. In DNA form, the CDR3 reads TGCGCCAGCAGCTTCGGCGGAGGGGATGAGACCCAGTACTTC.